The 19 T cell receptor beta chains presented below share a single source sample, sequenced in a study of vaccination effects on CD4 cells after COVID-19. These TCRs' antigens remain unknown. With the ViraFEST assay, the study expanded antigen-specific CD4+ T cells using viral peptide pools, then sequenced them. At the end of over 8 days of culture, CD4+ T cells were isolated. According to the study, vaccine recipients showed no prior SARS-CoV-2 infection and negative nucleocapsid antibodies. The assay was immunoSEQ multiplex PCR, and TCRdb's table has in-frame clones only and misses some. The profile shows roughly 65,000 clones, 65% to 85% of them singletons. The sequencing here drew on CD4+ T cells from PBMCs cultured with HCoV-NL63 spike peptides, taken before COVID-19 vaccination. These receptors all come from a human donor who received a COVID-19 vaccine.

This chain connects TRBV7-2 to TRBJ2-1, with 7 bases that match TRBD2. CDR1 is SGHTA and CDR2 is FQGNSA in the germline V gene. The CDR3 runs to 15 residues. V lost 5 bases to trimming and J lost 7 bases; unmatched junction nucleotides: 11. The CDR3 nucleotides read TGTGCCAGCAGCCCCTGGACTAGGAGAACGAATGAGCAGTTCTTC. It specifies CASSPWTRRTNEQFF.

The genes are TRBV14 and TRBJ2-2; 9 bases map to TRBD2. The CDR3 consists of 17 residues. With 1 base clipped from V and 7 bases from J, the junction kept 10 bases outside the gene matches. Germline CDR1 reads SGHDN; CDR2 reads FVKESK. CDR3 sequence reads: CASSQGGTSSQGGELFF. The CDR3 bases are TGTGCCAGCAGCCAAGGGGGGACTAGCTCCCAGGGCGGGGAGCTGTTTTTT.

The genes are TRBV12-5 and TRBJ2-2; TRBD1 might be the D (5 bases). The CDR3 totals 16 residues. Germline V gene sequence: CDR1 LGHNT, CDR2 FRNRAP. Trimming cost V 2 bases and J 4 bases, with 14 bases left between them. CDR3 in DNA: TGTGCTAGTGGTTTGCCCTTGGGGCAGTCCACCGGGGAGCTGTTTTTT. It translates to CASGLPLGQSTGELFF.

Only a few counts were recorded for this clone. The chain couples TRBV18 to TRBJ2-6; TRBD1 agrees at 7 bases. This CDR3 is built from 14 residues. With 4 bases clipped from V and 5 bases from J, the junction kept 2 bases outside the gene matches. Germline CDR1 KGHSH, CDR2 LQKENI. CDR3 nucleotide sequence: TGTGCCAGCTCACGGGACAGATGGGCCAACGTCCTGACTTTC. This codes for CASSRDRWANVLTF. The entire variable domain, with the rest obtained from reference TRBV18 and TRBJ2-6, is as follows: NAGVMQNPRHLVRRRGQEARLRCSPMKGHSHVYWYRQLPEEGLKFMVYLQKENIIDESGMPKERFSAEFPKEGPSILRIQQVVRGDSAAYFCASSRDRWANVLTFGAGSRLTVL.

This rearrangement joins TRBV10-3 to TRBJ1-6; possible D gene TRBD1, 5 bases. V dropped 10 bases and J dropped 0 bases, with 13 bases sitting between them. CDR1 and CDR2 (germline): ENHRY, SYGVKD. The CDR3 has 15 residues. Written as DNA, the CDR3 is TGTGCCAGCGCGACAGAGAGCTCCTATAATTCACCCCTCCACTTT. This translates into CASATESSYNSPLHF.

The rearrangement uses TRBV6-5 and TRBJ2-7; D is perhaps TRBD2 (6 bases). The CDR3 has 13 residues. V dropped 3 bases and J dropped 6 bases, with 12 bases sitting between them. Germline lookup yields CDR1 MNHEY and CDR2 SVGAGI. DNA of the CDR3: TGTGCCAGCAGTTATTCGCGGGGAGGCGAGCAGTACGTC. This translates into CASSYSRGGEQYV.

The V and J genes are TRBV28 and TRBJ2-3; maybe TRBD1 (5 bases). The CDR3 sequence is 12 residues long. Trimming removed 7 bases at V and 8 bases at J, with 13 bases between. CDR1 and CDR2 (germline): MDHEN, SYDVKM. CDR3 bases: TGTGCCAGCAATGACAGTAGGCGTACGCAGTATTTT. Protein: CASNDSRRTQYF.

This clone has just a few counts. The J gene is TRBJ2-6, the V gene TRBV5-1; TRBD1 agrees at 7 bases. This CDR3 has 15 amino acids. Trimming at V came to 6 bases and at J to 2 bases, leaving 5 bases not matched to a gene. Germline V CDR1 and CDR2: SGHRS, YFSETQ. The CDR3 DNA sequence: TGCGCCAGCACGGCCCAGGGGGCTGGGGCCAACGTCCTGACTTTC. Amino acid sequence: CASTAQGAGANVLTF. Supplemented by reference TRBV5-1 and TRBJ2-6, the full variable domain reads KAGVTQTPRYLIKTRGQQVTLSCSPISGHRSVSWYQQTPGQGLQFLFEYFSETQRNKGNFPGRFSGRQFSNSRSEMNVSTLELGDSALYLCASTAQGAGANVLTFGAGSRLTVL.

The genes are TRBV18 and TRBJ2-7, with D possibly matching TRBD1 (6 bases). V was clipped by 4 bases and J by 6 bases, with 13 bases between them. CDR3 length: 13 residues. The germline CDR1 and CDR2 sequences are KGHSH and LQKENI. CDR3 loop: CASSQSGDGEQYV. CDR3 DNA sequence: TGTGCCAGCTCACAGTCAGGGGATGGCGAGCAGTACGTC.

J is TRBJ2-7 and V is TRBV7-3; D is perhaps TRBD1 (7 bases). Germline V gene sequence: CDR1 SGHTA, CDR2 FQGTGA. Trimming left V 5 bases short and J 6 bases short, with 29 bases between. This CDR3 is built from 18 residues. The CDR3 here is CASSPRRRQGGEVGEQYV. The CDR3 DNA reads TGTGCCAGCAGCCCCAGGCGCCGACAGGGTGGGGAGGTGGGCGAGCAGTACGTC.

CDR3 sequence (DNA): TGTGCCAGCTCACCAGAAGGGGGCAGGAGTGAGCAGTTCTTC. Amino acids: CASSPEGGRSEQFF. V usage is TRBV18 and J usage is TRBJ2-1; 7 nucleotides line up with TRBD1. This CDR3 has 14 amino acids. Germline V gene sequence: CDR1 KGHSH, CDR2 LQKENI. The V gene end was trimmed by 2 bases and the J gene end by 9 bases; junction bases not matched to a gene: 7.

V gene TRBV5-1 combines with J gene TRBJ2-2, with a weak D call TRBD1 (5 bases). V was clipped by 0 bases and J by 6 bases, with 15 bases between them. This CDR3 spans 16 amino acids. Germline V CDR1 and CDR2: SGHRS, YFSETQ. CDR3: CASSLDWQGRAGELFF. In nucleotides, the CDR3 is TGCGCCAGCAGCTTGGATTGGCAGGGAAGGGCCGGGGAGCTGTTTTTT.

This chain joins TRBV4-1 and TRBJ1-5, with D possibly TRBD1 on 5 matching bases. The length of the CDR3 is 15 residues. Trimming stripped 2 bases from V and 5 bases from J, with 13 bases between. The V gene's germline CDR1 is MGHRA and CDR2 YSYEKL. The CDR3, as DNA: TGCGCCAGCAGCCAAAACGGGGCGATCTATCAGCCCCAGCATTTT. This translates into CASSQNGAIYQPQHF.

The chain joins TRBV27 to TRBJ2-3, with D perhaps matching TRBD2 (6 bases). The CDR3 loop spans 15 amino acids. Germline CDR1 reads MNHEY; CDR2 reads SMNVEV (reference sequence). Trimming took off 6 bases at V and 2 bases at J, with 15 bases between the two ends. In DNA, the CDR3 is TGTGCCAGCAGGGTTTTGGGACTTAACACAGATACGCAGTATTTT. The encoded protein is CASRVLGLNTDTQYF.

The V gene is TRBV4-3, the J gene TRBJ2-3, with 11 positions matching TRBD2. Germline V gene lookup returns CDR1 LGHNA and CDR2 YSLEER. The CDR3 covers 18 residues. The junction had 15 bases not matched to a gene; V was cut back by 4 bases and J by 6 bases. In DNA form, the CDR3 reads TGCGCCAGCAGCCTTAGCCTGACTAGCGGGGTGAAAGGGGATACGCAGTATTTT. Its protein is CASSLSLTSGVKGDTQYF.

The DNA of the CDR3 is TGTGCCAGTTGGACAGGTGGGAACACCGGGGAGCTGTTTTTT. This encodes CASWTGGNTGELFF. The chain combines TRBV19 with TRBJ2-2, with 7 bases fitting TRBD1. From germline, CDR1 is LNHDA and CDR2 SQIVND (reference sequence). There are 14 residues in the CDR3. The V gene end was trimmed by 8 bases and the J gene end by 1 base; junction bases not matched to a gene: 4.

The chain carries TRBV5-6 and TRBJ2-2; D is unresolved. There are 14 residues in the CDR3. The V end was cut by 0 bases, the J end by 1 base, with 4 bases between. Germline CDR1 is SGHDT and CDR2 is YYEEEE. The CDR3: CASSLARNTGELFF. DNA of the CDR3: TGTGCCAGCAGCTTGGCTAGGAACACCGGGGAGCTGTTTTTT. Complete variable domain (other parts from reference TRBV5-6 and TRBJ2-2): DAGVTQSPTHLIKTRGQQVTLRCSPKSGHDTVSWYQQALGQGPQFIFQYYEEEERQRGNFPDRFSGHQFPNYSSELNVNALLLGDSALYLCASSLARNTGELFFGEGSRLTVL.

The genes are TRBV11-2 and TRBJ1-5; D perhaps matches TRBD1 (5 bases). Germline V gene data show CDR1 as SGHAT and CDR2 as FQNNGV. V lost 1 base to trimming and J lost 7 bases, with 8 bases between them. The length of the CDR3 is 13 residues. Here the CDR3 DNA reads TGTGCCAGCAGCTTAGGCCGGGACCAGCCCCAGCATTTT. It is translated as CASSLGRDQPQHF.

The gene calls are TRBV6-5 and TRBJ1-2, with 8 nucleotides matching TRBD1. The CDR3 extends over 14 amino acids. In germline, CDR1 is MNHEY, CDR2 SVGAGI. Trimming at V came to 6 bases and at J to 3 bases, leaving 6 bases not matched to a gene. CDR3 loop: CASSRGQGDYGYTF. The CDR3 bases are TGTGCCAGCAGCCGCGGACAGGGAGACTATGGCTACACCTTC.